Below, 22 T cell receptor beta chains from the same sample are listed, as sequenced in a study of regulatory T cells in long-lasting Graves disease. Construction of the TCR beta libraries employed iRepertoire HTBI primers in conjunction with Arm-PCR of CDR3 regions. TCRdb fed the multiplex PCR reads into MiXCR, producing one record per CDR3 protein. The sample shows over 350,000 distinct CDR3 sequences, over 14% of them seen only once. The sample's time point: newly diagnosed GD, antithyroid drugs for less than 3 months. The TCR library was made from RNA that had been extracted from PBMCs in TRIzol. These same records also appear under a second study, on T cells in Graves' hyperthyroidism and ophthalmopathy.

The sequences come from peripheral blood mononuclear cells (PBMCs), collected at new diagnosis, from a patient treated with antithyroid drugs. These receptors were collected from a woman aged 40-49 years with Graves disease.

This clonotype came up many times. J is TRBJ1-6 and V is TRBV27; possible D gene TRBD1, 6 bases. Trimming cost V 3 bases and J 7 bases, with 13 bases left between them. CDR1 MNHEY and CDR2 SMNVEV come from the germline V gene (reference sequence). CDR3 length: 15 residues. The CDR3 sequence is CASSFVSRGNSPLHF. The CDR3 region has the DNA TGTGCCAGCAGTTTCGTGAGCAGGGGAAATTCACCCCTCCACTTT.

This clonotype was observed a handful of times. The J gene is TRBJ2-1, the V gene TRBV25-1; D perhaps matches TRBD2 (5 bases). In germline, CDR1 is MGHDK, CDR2 SYGVNS. V was cut by 7 bases and J by 0 bases, with 10 bases left in between. The CDR3 length is 14 residues. The CDR3 spells CASKEGNSYNEQFF. In DNA form, the CDR3 reads TGTGCCAGCAAAGAGGGAAACTCCTACAATGAGCAGTTCTTC.

This clonotype was observed at least ten times. V and J are TRBV11-3 and TRBJ2-3; 13 positions match TRBD2. The CDR3 totals 18 residues. V trimming: 4 bases; J trimming: 2 bases; junction bases outside the gene matches: 9. The germline V gene has CDR1 SGHNT and CDR2 YENEEA. In DNA, the CDR3 is TGTGCCAGCAGCTCCAGGCTAGGGACTAGCGGGGACACAGATACGCAGTATTTT. This translates into CASSSRLGTSGDTDTQYF.

This clonotype was seen just once. This chain uses TRBV11-2 with TRBJ2-7; D unresolved. The CDR3 length is 13 residues. Trimming took 8 bases from V and 3 from J, leaving 14 bases between them. CDR1 is SGHAT and CDR2 is FQNNGV in the germline V gene. The DNA of the CDR3 is TGTGCCAGCGAAGTCGGACCGCTCTACGAGCAGTACTTC. Residues: CASEVGPLYEQYF.

The chain couples TRBV28 to TRBJ1-3, with TRBD1 as a possible D gene (5 bases). This CDR3 region has 17 residues. Germline CDR1 MDHEN, CDR2 SYDVKM. V was clipped by 1 base and J by 0 bases, with 13 bases between them. The CDR3 protein is CASSLLTPGGSGNTIYF. In nucleotides, the CDR3 is TGTGCCAGCAGTTTATTAACCCCCGGGGGCTCTGGAAACACCATATATTTT.

Worth noting for this clonotype: No conserved phenylalanine or tryptophan is present at the end of the CDR3, so a read error is the likely explanation. The chain links TRBV11-3 to TRBJ2-7; 11 bases are shared with TRBD1. This CDR3 is built from 16 residues. CDR1 is SGHNT, CDR2 YENEEA, per germline. V dropped 0 bases and J dropped 7; count of bases not matched to a gene: 8. The CDR3: CASSLDQDRGLREQYL. The CDR3 DNA follows: TGTGCCAGCAGCTTAGATCAGGACAGGGGGCTGAGGGAGCAGTACCTC.

The chain employs TRBV6-1 and TRBJ2-1, with a possible D match to TRBD2 (5 bases). This CDR3 spans 14 amino acids. V shed 5 bases and J shed 12 bases, with 20 bases lying between them. Germline CDR1 is MNHNS and CDR2 is SASEGT. CDR3 sequence: CASSINEAGEVQFF. DNA of the CDR3: TGTGCCAGCAGTATAAACGAGGCCGGGGAAGTGCAGTTCTTC.

This rearrangement joins TRBV2 to TRBJ1-5; 8 positions match TRBD1. CDR1 is SNHLY and CDR2 is FYNNEI in the germline V gene. V was clipped by 6 bases and J by 1 base; unmatched bases: 5. The CDR3 runs to 15 residues. Written as DNA, the CDR3 is TGTGCCAGCAGACAGGGGGGCGGAAGCAATCAGCCCCAGCATTTT. Translation: CASRQGGGSNQPQHF.

The chain is built from TRBV4-2 and TRBJ2-7; D is possibly TRBD2 (5 bases). V lost 0 bases, J lost 3 bases, and 21 bases lay in between. Germline loops: CDR1 LGHNA, CDR2 YNFKEQ. The CDR3 runs 18 residues. CDR3 coding DNA: TGTGCCAGCAGCCAAGAACTCCTGCGGGCCCAAGAGCACTACGAGCAGTACTTC. Protein sequence: CASSQELLRAQEHYEQYF.

A few counts support this clonotype. This chain links TRBV24-1 with TRBJ1-2, with unresolved D. Germline CDR1 and CDR2: KGHDR and SFDVKD. The V end was cut by 5 bases, the J end by 3 bases, with 6 bases between. The CDR3 runs to 12 residues. The CDR3 region has the DNA TGTGCCACCAGTGGGAGAGACTATGGCTACACCTTC. Its protein is CATSGRDYGYTF.

The chain is built from TRBV7-9 and TRBJ1-1; 7 bases map to TRBD1. The CDR3 runs 12 residues. V lost 5 bases and J lost 11; bases outside the gene matches: 8. Looked up from germline, CDR1 is SEHNR and CDR2 is FQNEAQ (reference sequence). The CDR3 is CASSVRTGGAFF. As DNA, the CDR3 is TGTGCCAGCAGCGTACGGACAGGCGGCGCTTTCTTT.

The V and J genes are TRBV7-9 and TRBJ2-3; 11 nucleotides align to TRBD2. Germline CDR1 reads SEHNR; CDR2 reads FQNEAQ (reference sequence). The CDR3 extends over 17 amino acids. V lost 3 bases, J lost 0 bases, and 5 bases stayed unmatched. The CDR3 spells CASSLLAGGLSTDTQYF. In nucleotides, the CDR3 is TGTGCCAGCAGCTTGCTAGCGGGAGGTCTCAGCACAGATACGCAGTATTTT.

A few counts support this clonotype. V gene TRBV7-9 combines with J gene TRBJ1-5; 10 bases agree with TRBD1. In germline, CDR1 is SEHNR, CDR2 FQNEAQ (reference sequence). With 1 base clipped from V and 3 bases from J, the junction kept 9 bases outside the gene matches. The CDR3 is 18 amino acids. The DNA for the CDR3 is TGTGCCAGCAGCTTAGTCTCGGGACAGGGGTGGTACAATCAGCCCCAGCATTTT. Its protein product is CASSLVSGQGWYNQPQHF.

This clonotype was observed a few times. The rearrangement uses TRBV27 and TRBJ1-1; TRBD1 matches at 9 bases. The CDR3 is made up of 14 amino acids. Germline CDR1 reads MNHEY; CDR2 reads SMNVEV (reference sequence). J was trimmed by 5 bases and V by 6 bases; bases with no gene match: 7. This chain's CDR3 is CASSLPGQGTEAFF. For the CDR3, the DNA is TGTGCCAGCAGCCTTCCGGGACAGGGTACTGAAGCTTTCTTT.

This clonotype was observed many times. The V call is TRBV6-2 or TRBV6-3, the J call TRBJ2-5; 10 bases are a match to TRBD2. Germline CDR1 is MNHEY and CDR2 is SVGEGT. The CDR3 is 15 amino acids. V lost 2 bases, J lost 3 bases, and 3 bases stayed unmatched. This CDR3 reads CASSYTLAGKETQYF. CDR3 sequence (DNA): TGTGCCAGCAGTTACACACTAGCGGGAAAAGAGACCCAGTACTTC.

At least ten counts were recorded for this clonotype. This chain connects TRBV20-1 to TRBJ2-5, with 9 bases aligning to TRBD2. Germline CDR1 and CDR2: DFQATT and SNEGSKA (reference sequence). The CDR3 sequence is 15 residues long. V was pared by 6 bases and J by 4 bases, with 12 bases of the junction left unmatched. The chain's CDR3 is CSALNPAGGSETQYF. The CDR3 DNA is TGCAGTGCCCTTAATCCAGCGGGAGGTTCAGAGACCCAGTACTTC.

This clonotype appeared many times. The genes are TRBV2 and TRBJ2-3; TRBD1 is a possible D gene (5 bases). The CDR3 consists of 13 residues. From germline, CDR1 is SNHLY and CDR2 FYNNEI. V shed 7 bases and J shed 4 bases, with 12 bases lying between them. The CDR3 region has the DNA TGTGCCAGCACAGGGCGAATCGCAGATACGCAGTATTTT. This translates into CASTGRIADTQYF.

Ten or more counts support this clonotype. The gene calls are TRBV12-3 or TRBV12-4 and TRBJ2-5, with 8 bases lining up with TRBD1. CDR3 length: 15 amino acids. V trimming: 0 bases; J trimming: 4 bases; junction bases outside the gene matches: 4. CDR3 sequence: CASSLAITGGETQYF. The DNA of the CDR3 is TGTGCCAGCAGTTTAGCCATTACAGGGGGAGAGACCCAGTACTTC.

This clonotype was counted many times. The V gene is TRBV12-5, the J gene TRBJ2-7; TRBD1 matches at 9 bases. The trim removed 0 bases at V and 5 bases at J, leaving 14 bases unmatched. From germline, CDR1 is LGHNT and CDR2 FRNRAP. The CDR3 length is 18 residues. The CDR3 sequence is CASGLVPIGTGKINEQYF. In DNA, the CDR3 is TGTGCTAGTGGTTTGGTCCCAATCGGGACAGGGAAGATCAACGAGCAGTACTTC.

The chain employs TRBV4-1 and TRBJ1-2; D remains ambiguous. The germline CDR1 and CDR2 sequences are MGHRA and YSYEKL. The V end was cut by 2 bases, the J end by 4 bases, with 8 bases between. This CDR3 has 13 residues. This CDR3 is CASSQSMAYGYTF. The CDR3 DNA follows: TGCGCCAGCAGCCAATCCATGGCCTATGGCTACACCTTC.

This clonotype was counted ten times or more. The chain couples TRBV9 to TRBJ2-1, with D tentatively TRBD2 (6 bases). The germline V and J ends were trimmed by 6 bases and 6 bases, with 16 bases remaining between them. The CDR3 extends over 14 amino acids. Germline CDR1 and CDR2: SGDLS and YYNGEE. The chain's CDR3 is CASTPHGRSNEQFF. The CDR3 DNA is TGTGCCAGCACCCCCCATGGGAGGAGCAATGAGCAGTTCTTC.

In its sample, this clonotype was seen many times. This sequence joins TRBV5-1 and TRBJ1-1; maybe TRBD1 (5 bases). CDR1 and CDR2 (germline): SGHRS, YFSETQ. V was clipped by 4 bases and J by 1 base, with 8 bases between them. CDR3 length: 13 amino acids. The CDR3 loop reads CASSGDGNTEAFF. The CDR3 DNA is TGCGCCAGCAGCGGGGACGGGAACACTGAAGCTTTCTTT.